Listed below are T cell receptor beta chains from one sample, sequenced in a study of blood T cell repertoires in COVID-19. Profiled with immunoSEQ multiplex PCR; TCRdb holds only in-frame clones, not every one. In the table there are under 250,000 clones, roughly 82% of which are singletons. Sequencing input: peripheral blood. The receptors come from a man in his forties or fifties with active or convalescent COVID-19. CDR3s include the opening cysteine and the closing phenylalanine or tryptophan. Fields, in order: J gene, D gene, clone size, V gene, CDR3 DNA, CDR3 protein. The D gene is left open where the match is weak. Not all rows give a size; the values are once, few, many and, for expanded clones, a class.

TRBJ2-1,-,once,TRBV29-1,TGCAGCGTTGATACTGAGGCAAATGAGCAGTTCTTC,CSVDTEANEQFF
TRBJ2-3,TRBD1,once,TRBV6-6,TGTGCCAGCAGCAGTAAGGGGACAGGGGGAGCAAATACGCAGTATTTT,CASSSKGTGGANTQYF
TRBJ1-1,-,-,TRBV28,TGTGCCAGCAGTCTAGACCCTACTGAAGCTTTCTTT,CASSLDPTEAFF
TRBJ2-2,-,-,TRBV3-1/TRBV3-2,TGTGCCAGCAGCCAAGCTGCCACAGGCGGTTTTCGGGAGCTGTTTTTT,CASSQAATGGFRELFF
TRBJ2-1,-,-,TRBV10-3,TGTGCCATCGGGGGGGCCTCCTACAATGAGCAGTTCTTC,CAIGGASYNEQFF
TRBJ1-1,TRBD1,-,TRBV18,TGTGCCAGCTCTACAGGGGGCGGGAACACTGAAGCTTTCTTT,CASSTGGGNTEAFF
TRBJ1-2,-,-,TRBV19,TGTGCCAGTAGTCTCTCTCCTGGGCAGGTCTATGGCTACACCTTC,CASSLSPGQVYGYTF
TRBJ2-2,-,-,TRBV6-5,TGTGCCAGCGGTTCCAGGAACACCGGGGAGCTGTTTTTT,CASGSRNTGELFF
TRBJ1-3,-,once,TRBV2,TGTGCCAGTTCACAGGGCTCTGGAAACACCATATATTTT,CASSQGSGNTIYF
TRBJ1-5,TRBD1,-,TRBV19,TGTGCCAGTAGTGCCCACCGGGGGACAGATAATCAGCCCCAGCATTTT,CASSAHRGTDNQPQHF
TRBJ2-2,-,-,TRBV2,TGTGCCAGCAGTGAAGTGGCCCCGAACACCGGGGAGCTGTTTTTT,CASSEVAPNTGELFF
TRBJ2-5,TRBD1,few,TRBV6-5,TGTGCCAGCAGTTACGACAGGGGAAGGGAGCAAGAGACCCAGTACTTC,CASSYDRGREQETQYF
TRBJ2-3,TRBD1,once,TRBV20-1,TGCAGTGCTAGTCCAGGGGGTTTCACAGATACGCAGTATTTT,CSASPGGFTDTQYF
TRBJ1-2,-,-,TRBV4-1,TGCGCCAGCAGCTCGTTTAAGGAGAAGGACTATGGCTACACCTTC,CASSSFKEKDYGYTF
TRBJ2-1,TRBD2,-,TRBV29-1,TGCAGCGTTGAAACTGCGCGCGGGGGGGCCTACAATGAGCAGTTCTTC,CSVETARGGAYNEQFF
TRBJ1-6,TRBD1,-,TRBV27,TGTGCCAGCAGTTCCGCGACAGGGGCGTCCCTCCGATCAAGCTCCTATAATTCACCCCTCCACTTT,CASSSATGASLRSSSYNSPLHF
TRBJ1-1,-,-,TRBV5-4,TGTGCCAGCAGCTTGGTTGGGGGGGGTAACACTGAAGCTTTCTTT,CASSLVGGGNTEAFF
TRBJ1-6,-,-,TRBV5-1,TGCGCCAGCAGCTGGGGAGGGGAGGATTCACCCCTCCACTTT,CASSWGGEDSPLHF
TRBJ1-2,TRBD1,-,TRBV29-1,TGCAGCGTGGCGACAGGGGGCGGTGGCTACACCTTC,CSVATGGGGYTF
TRBJ1-1,-,-,TRBV5-6,TGTGCCAGCAGCTTCCGAGGTACAACTGAAGCTTTCTTT,CASSFRGTTEAFF
TRBJ1-2,-,few,TRBV7-3,TGTGCCAGCAGCAAGACAGGTAACTATGGCTACACCTTC,CASSKTGNYGYTF
TRBJ2-5,-,-,TRBV7-2,TGTGCCAGCAGCTTAGTAGGGGGGGCTAGCGGCCTGATGGCCCAGTACTTC,CASSLVGGASGLMAQYF
TRBJ1-2,TRBD1,-,TRBV5-5,TGTGCCAGCAACCCCCCCGACAGGGGTCTTAACTATGGCTACACCTTC,CASNPPDRGLNYGYTF
TRBJ2-1,TRBD2,-,TRBV5-6,TGTGCCAGCAGCCCCGGAGGACTAGCGGGAGACAATGAGCAGTTCTTC,CASSPGGLAGDNEQFF
TRBJ1-1,-,-,TRBV2,TGTGCCAGCAGTGAAAGGACACTTTACACTGAAGCTTTCTTT,CASSERTLYTEAFF
TRBJ2-5,TRBD1,-,TRBV5-1,TGCGCCAGCAGCGGACAGGGGGCTAAAGAGACCCAGTACTTC,CASSGQGAKETQYF
TRBJ2-1,-,-,TRBV7-2,TGTGCCAGCAGCCCATCCGAGGGTTCCTACAATGAGCAGTTCTTC,CASSPSEGSYNEQFF
TRBJ2-3,-,-,TRBV5-4,TGTGCCAGCAGTAGGGAGGGGGTTAGTACGCAGTATTTT,CASSREGVSTQYF
TRBJ2-2,-,-,TRBV24-1,TGTGCCACCAGTCCGGCTTGGGGGGTAGAGACCGGGGAGCTGTTTTTT,CATSPAWGVETGELFF
TRBJ2-1,-,once,TRBV14,TGTGCCAGCAGCCGGGACATTCAAGCCTACAATGAGCAGTTCTTC,CASSRDIQAYNEQFF
TRBJ1-2,TRBD1,-,TRBV28,TGTGCCAGCAGTTTCAGAGGGACAGGGAACTATGGCTACACCTTC,CASSFRGTGNYGYTF
TRBJ2-7,TRBD2,-,TRBV20-1,TGCAGTGCTAATGATCCGGGACTAGCGGGAGTTGGGGAGCAGTACTTC,CSANDPGLAGVGEQYF
TRBJ2-1,TRBD1,-,TRBV18,TGTGCCAGCTCTCTCCCCGGGACAGGGCCATCAGAGCAGTTCTTC,CASSLPGTGPSEQFF
TRBJ1-2,TRBD1,-,TRBV5-6,TGTGCCAGCAGCTCCGACGGGACAGGGGCCCCCACGAACTATGGCTACACCTTC,CASSSDGTGAPTNYGYTF
TRBJ2-3,-,-,TRBV27,TGTGCCAGCAGTTTTCTGGCGGCCGGGGGTACGCAGTATTTT,CASSFLAAGGTQYF
TRBJ2-3,TRBD2,-,TRBV7-6,TGTGCCAGCAGCTCGATAGGAGGACTAGCAACAGATACGCAGTATTTT,CASSSIGGLATDTQYF
TRBJ2-5,-,-,TRBV7-2,TGTGCCAGCAGCTTCCAGGGTGCGGCCCAGTACTTC,CASSFQGAAQYF
TRBJ1-2,-,-,TRBV4-1,TGCGCCAGCAGCCAAGTGAGGGGGTCCGGCTACACCTTC,CASSQVRGSGYTF
TRBJ2-6,TRBD1,-,TRBV7-8,TGTGCCAGCAGCTTATCATACAGGGGGCGGAGTTCTGGGGCCAACGTCCTGACTTTC,CASSLSYRGRSSGANVLTF
TRBJ2-1,TRBD1,-,TRBV10-3,TGTGCCATCAGTGGATCGGGACAGGGCAGCGTCAATGAGCAGTTCTTC,CAISGSGQGSVNEQFF